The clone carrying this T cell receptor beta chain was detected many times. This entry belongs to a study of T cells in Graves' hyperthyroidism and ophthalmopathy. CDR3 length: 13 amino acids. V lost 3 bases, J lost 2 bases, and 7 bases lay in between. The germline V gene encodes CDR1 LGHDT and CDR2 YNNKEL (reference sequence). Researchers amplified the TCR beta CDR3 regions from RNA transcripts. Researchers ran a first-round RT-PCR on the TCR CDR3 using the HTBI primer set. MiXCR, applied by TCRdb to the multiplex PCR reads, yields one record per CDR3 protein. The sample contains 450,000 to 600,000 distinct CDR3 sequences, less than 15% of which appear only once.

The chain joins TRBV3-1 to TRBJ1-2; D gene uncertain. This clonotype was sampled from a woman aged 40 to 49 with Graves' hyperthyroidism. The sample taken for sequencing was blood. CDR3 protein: CASSHTENYGYTF. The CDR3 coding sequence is TGTGCCAGCAGCCATACTGAGAACTATGGCTACACCTTC.